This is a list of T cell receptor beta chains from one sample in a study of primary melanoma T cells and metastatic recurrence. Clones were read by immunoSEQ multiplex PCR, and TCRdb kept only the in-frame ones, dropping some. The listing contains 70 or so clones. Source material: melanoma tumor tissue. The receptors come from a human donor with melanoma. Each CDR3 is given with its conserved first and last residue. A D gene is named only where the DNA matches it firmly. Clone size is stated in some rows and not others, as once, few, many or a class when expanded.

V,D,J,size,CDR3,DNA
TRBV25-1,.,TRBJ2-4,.,CASLDAKNIQYF,TGTGCCAGCCTCGATGCCAAAAACATTCAGTACTTC
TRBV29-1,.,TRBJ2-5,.,CSTHQPGSQETQYF,TGCAGCACTCACCAACCGGGGAGCCAAGAGACCCAGTACTTC
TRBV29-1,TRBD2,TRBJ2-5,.,CSVRTSVGRETQYF,TGCAGCGTTCGTACTAGCGTAGGGAGAGAGACCCAGTACTTC
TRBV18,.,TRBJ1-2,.,CASSPDSDFYGYTF,TGTGCCAGCTCACCCGACAGTGACTTCTATGGCTACACCTTC
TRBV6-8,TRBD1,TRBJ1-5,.,CASSSSSTGTGVNQPQHF,TGTGCCAGCAGTTCCAGCTCCACCGGGACAGGGGTCAATCAGCCCCAGCATTTT
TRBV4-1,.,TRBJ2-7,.,CASSKGGAHYEQYF,TGCGCCAGCAGCAAGGGGGGGGCCCACTACGAGCAGTACTTC
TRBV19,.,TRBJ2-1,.,CASRIGGNEQFF,TGTGCCAGTAGAATCGGGGGAAATGAGCAGTTCTTC
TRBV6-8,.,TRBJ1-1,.,CASRFGSTEAFF,TGTGCCAGCAGGTTCGGTAGCACTGAAGCTTTCTTT
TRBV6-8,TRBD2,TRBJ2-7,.,CASSYLPGTSGTYEQYF,TGTGCCAGCAGTTACTTACCAGGGACTAGCGGGACTTACGAGCAGTACTTC
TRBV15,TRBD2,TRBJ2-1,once,CATESGTSGSAYNEQFF,TGTGCCACCGAGTCCGGGACTAGCGGGAGCGCCTACAATGAGCAGTTCTTC
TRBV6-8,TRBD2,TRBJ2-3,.,CASTSGSHRDTQYF,TGTGCCAGCACTAGCGGCTCCCATAGAGATACGCAGTATTTT
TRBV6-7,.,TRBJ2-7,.,CASSEALQSGGQYF,TGTGCCAGCAGTGAAGCTCTACAGAGTGGTGGGCAGTACTTC
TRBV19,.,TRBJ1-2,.,CASRDKGGGGNYGYTF,TGTGCCAGTCGCGACAAGGGAGGCGGGGGAAACTATGGCTACACCTTC
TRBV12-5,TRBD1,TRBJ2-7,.,CASGGQGTYEQYF,TGTGCTAGTGGGGGACAGGGGACCTACGAGCAGTACTTC
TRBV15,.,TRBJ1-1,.,CATSRELGVRNTEAFF,TGTGCCACCAGCAGAGAGTTGGGGGTTAGGAACACTGAAGCTTTCTTT
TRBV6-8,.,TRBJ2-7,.,CASSATTGRSYEQYF,TGTGCCAGCAGTGCCACGACAGGGAGGTCCTACGAGCAGTACTTC
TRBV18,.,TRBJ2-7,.,CASSPRTDSYEQYF,TGTGCCAGCTCACCAAGGACAGACTCCTACGAGCAGTACTTC
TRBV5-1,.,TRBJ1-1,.,CASSLWDLGTEAFF,TGCGCCAGCAGCTTATGGGACCTAGGCACTGAAGCTTTCTTT
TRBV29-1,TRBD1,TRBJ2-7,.,CSVEEGTGGSYEQYF,TGCAGCGTTGAAGAAGGGACAGGGGGCTCCTACGAGCAGTACTTC
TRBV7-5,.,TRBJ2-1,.,CASSFDSGPYNEQFF,TGTGCCAGCAGCTTTGATAGCGGTCCCTACAATGAGCAGTTCTTC
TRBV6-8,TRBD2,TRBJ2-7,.,CASSITSGRAYEQYF,TGTGCCAGCAGTATCACTAGCGGGAGAGCCTACGAGCAGTACTTC
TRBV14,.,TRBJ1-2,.,CASSQGAYGYTF,TGTGCCAGCAGCCAAGGGGCCTATGGCTACACCTTC
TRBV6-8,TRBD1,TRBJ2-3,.,CASSLDRGQIGGTDTQYF,TGTGCCAGCAGTTTAGACAGGGGGCAGATCGGTGGCACAGATACGCAGTATTTT
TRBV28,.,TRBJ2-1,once,CASSRNGVYNEQFF,TGTGCCAGCAGCCGAAACGGAGTATACAATGAGCAGTTCTTC
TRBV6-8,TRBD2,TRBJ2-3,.,CASSPGLAGGPGYTQYF,TGTGCCAGCAGCCCCGGACTAGCGGGAGGTCCGGGATATACGCAGTATTTT
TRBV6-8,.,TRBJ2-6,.,CASSYQVSGSGANVLTF,TGTGCCAGCAGTTACCAGGTTTCAGGCTCTGGGGCCAACGTCCTGACTTTC
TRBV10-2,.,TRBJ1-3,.,CASRDTNSGNTIYF,TGCGCCAGCAGGGATACCAACTCTGGAAACACCATATATTTT
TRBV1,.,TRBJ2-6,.,CTSRDPCSRANVLTF,TGCACCAGCAGGGATCCCTGTAGTCGGGCCAACGTCCTGACTTTC
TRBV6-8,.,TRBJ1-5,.,CASSYASRNQPQHF,TGTGCCAGCAGTTACGCGTCGAGGAATCAGCCCCAGCATTTT
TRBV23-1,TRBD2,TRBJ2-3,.,CASSQSIRREGRRTDTQYF,TGCGCCAGCAGTCAATCGATTCGGCGGGAGGGCCGTCGGACAGATACGCAGTATTTT